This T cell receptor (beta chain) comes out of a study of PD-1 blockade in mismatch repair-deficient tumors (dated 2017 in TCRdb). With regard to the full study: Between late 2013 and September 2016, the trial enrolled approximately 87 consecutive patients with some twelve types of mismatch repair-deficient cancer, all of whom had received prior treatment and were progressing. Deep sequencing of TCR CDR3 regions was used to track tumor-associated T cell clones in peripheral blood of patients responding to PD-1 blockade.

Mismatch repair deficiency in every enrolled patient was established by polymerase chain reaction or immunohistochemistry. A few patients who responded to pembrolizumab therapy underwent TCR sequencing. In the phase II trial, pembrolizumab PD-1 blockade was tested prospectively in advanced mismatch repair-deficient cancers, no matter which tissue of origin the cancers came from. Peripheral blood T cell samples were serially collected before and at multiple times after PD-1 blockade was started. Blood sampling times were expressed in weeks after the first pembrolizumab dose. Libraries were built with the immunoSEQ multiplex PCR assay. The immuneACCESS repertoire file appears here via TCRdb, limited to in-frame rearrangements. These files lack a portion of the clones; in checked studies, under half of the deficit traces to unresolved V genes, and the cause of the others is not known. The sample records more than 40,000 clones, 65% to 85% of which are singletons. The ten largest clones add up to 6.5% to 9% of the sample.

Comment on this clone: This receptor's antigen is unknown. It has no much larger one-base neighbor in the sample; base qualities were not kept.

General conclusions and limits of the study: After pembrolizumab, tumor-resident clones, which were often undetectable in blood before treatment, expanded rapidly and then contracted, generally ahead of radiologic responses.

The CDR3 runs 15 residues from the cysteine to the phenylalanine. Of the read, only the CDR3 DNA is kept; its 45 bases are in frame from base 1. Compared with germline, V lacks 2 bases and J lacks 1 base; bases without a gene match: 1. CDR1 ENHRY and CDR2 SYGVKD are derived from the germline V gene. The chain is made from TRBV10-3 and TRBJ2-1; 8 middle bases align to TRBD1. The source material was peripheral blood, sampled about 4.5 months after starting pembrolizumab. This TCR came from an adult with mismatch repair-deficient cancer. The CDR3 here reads CAISEGTGSYNEQFF. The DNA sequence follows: TGTGCCATCAGTGAGGGGACAGGTTCCTACAATGAGCAGTTCTTC.